These T cell receptor beta chains were read from a single sample in a study of shared clonotypes between healthy human individuals. The method was immunoSEQ multiplex PCR; TCRdb's version includes in-frame clones alone and lacks a portion of them. This table has 2.3 million or so clones, more than 80% appearing once. Specimen: naive CD4+ T cells from PBMCs. The receptor set was obtained from a man between 18 and 35 years old in good health. Some clones in this sample may be carry-over from other donors' samples. Each CDR3 is given with its conserved first and last residue. A D gene is named only where the DNA matches it firmly. Clone size is not always given. Where it is, it says once, few, many or a class for expanded clones.

d_call	v_call	clone_size	j_call	cdr3_aa	cdr3_nt
-	TRBV6-5	-	TRBJ2-5	CASSEKVETQYF	TGTGCCAGCAGTGAGAAGGTAGAGACCCAGTACTTC
-	TRBV5-1	-	TRBJ1-1	CASSLSLNTEAFF	TGCGCCAGCAGCCTCAGTTTGAACACTGAAGCTTTCTTT
-	TRBV15	-	TRBJ2-1	CATSRDRGNYNEQFF	TGTGCCACCAGCAGAGATAGAGGGAACTACAATGAGCAGTTCTTC
-	TRBV19	-	TRBJ1-5	CASSPSAEGAHQPQHF	TGTGCCAGTAGTCCTTCAGCCGAAGGGGCCCATCAGCCCCAGCATTTT
-	TRBV19	-	TRBJ1-4	CASSIAGRGEKLFF	TGTGCCAGTAGTATAGCCGGGCGCGGTGAAAAACTGTTTTTT
-	TRBV7-3	-	TRBJ2-3	CASSHGTASTDTQYF	TGTGCCAGCAGCCACGGGACGGCTAGCACAGATACGCAGTATTTT
-	TRBV4-3	-	TRBJ2-1	CASSLGTYNEQFF	TGCGCCAGCAGCCTAGGGACCTACAATGAGCAGTTCTTC
-	TRBV7-6	-	TRBJ2-5	CASSIGPGTLETQYF	TGTGCCAGCAGTATCGGGCCAGGGACGTTAGAGACCCAGTACTTC
TRBD1	TRBV5-1	once	TRBJ2-7	CASSLSGQGAYF	TGCGCCAGCAGCTTATCGGGACAGGGGGCATACTTC
TRBD2	TRBV7-3	-	TRBJ2-1	CASSRTGGTYNEQFF	TGTGCCAGCAGCCGAACGGGGGGGACCTACAATGAGCAGTTCTTC
-	TRBV9	-	TRBJ2-1	CASSRTILTYNEQFF	TGTGCCAGCAGCCGAACTATACTGACATACAATGAGCAGTTCTTC
TRBD2	TRBV25-1	-	TRBJ2-7	CATLTSGSYEQYF	TGTGCCACCTTGACTAGCGGGAGTTACGAGCAGTACTTC
TRBD1	TRBV18	once	TRBJ2-1	CASSRGQGDEQFF	TGTGCCAGCTCACGAGGACAGGGAGATGAGCAGTTCTTC
TRBD1	TRBV19	-	TRBJ1-5	CASRRRDRADNQPQHF	TGTGCCAGTAGGCGTAGAGACAGGGCAGACAATCAGCCCCAGCATTTT
-	TRBV29-1	few	TRBJ1-5	CSAADSDNQPQHF	TGCAGCGCGGCGGACAGCGACAATCAGCCCCAGCATTTT
TRBD1	TRBV5-4	-	TRBJ2-1	CASSWKMGTGDIKQFF	TGTGCCAGCAGCTGGAAGATGGGGACAGGGGACATCAAGCAGTTCTTC
TRBD2	TRBV28	-	TRBJ2-1	CASRTVAGGPYNEQFF	TGTGCCAGCAGGACCGTAGCGGGAGGCCCCTACAATGAGCAGTTCTTC
TRBD1	TRBV5-1	-	TRBJ2-5	CASSMGQGKETQYF	TGCGCCAGCAGCATGGGACAGGGGAAAGAGACCCAGTACTTC
-	TRBV6-4	-	TRBJ2-2	CASSPDLNTGELFF	TGTGCCAGCAGCCCGGATCTAAACACCGGGGAGCTGTTTTTT
-	TRBV5-5	-	TRBJ2-5	CASSYRASPGETQYF	TGTGCCAGCAGCTACCGGGCCTCACCCGGGGAGACCCAGTACTTC
-	TRBV28	-	TRBJ1-4	CASSEGGDEKLFF	TGTGCCAGCAGTGAGGGGGGGGATGAAAAACTGTTTTTT
TRBD1	TRBV7-8	once	TRBJ1-3	CASSWGQGVGNTIYF	TGTGCCAGCAGCTGGGGACAGGGGGTTGGAAACACCATATATTTT
-	TRBV7-8	-	TRBJ2-1	CASSPARVVSSYNEQFF	TGTGCCAGCAGCCCCGCCCGAGTTGTAAGCTCCTACAATGAGCAGTTCTTC
-	TRBV5-1	-	TRBJ2-7	CASSNRGSYEQYF	TGCGCCAGCAGTAACCGCGGCTCCTACGAGCAGTACTTC
-	TRBV7-3	-	TRBJ2-3	CASSSIAESTDTQYF	TGTGCCAGCAGCTCAATAGCCGAAAGCACAGATACGCAGTATTTT
TRBD2	TRBV6-5	-	TRBJ2-1	CASSNPGLAPGVKFF	TGTGCCAGCAGTAATCCGGGACTAGCGCCGGGGGTAAAGTTCTTC
TRBD2	TRBV27	-	TRBJ2-6	CASSPLGAGALPGANVLTF	TGTGCCAGCAGTCCTTTAGGAGCGGGAGCCCTCCCTGGGGCCAACGTCCTGACTTTC
-	TRBV19	few	TRBJ1-1	CASSISYRMNTEAFF	TGTGCCAGTAGTATAAGTTATCGCATGAACACTGAAGCTTTCTTT
TRBD2	TRBV5-1	-	TRBJ2-1	CASGTSEHYNEQFF	TGCGCCAGCGGCACTAGCGAGCACTACAATGAGCAGTTCTTC